What follows describes a single T cell receptor (beta chain). The data derive from a study of blood T cell repertoires in COVID-19. As originally analysed: Estimates of nucleated cell counts were drawn from the amplification of reference gene primers. Measured with immunoSEQ multiplex PCR; TCRdb has only the in-frame clones, and not every one. The DNA was the basis for D and trimming; V, J and clone size are from that table. This table holds 200,000 to 300,000 clones, roughly 90% found once. The sequence was obtained from a human donor in a cohort sampled during active COVID-19. Source material: peripheral blood.

CDR3 coding DNA: TGCGCCAGCAGCCCGGGGGGCAGGGGACTTACTGAAGCTTTCTTT. Translating it yields CASSPGGRGLTEAFF. This rearrangement joins TRBV5-1 to TRBJ1-1, with D perhaps matching TRBD1 (6 bases). The V end lost 4 bases, the J end lost 5 bases, and 18 bases lay between the germline ends. The germline V gene has CDR1 SGHRS and CDR2 YFSETQ. This CDR3 has 15 residues.